These 10 T cell receptor beta chains were all obtained from the same sample, sequenced in a study of vaccination and CD4 T cells after COVID-19. No cognate antigen is known for these TCRs. Time point indicated: late sampling 161 to 241 days after vaccination in three convalescent patients. The sample's treatment: roughly 10-day PBMC culture with coronavirus spike peptide pools or control peptides (ViraFEST assay). Cultured CD4+ T cell DNA was sequenced using the Oncomine TCR Beta short-read assay. TCRdb re-derived calls from the PCR reads in MiXCR, one entry per CDR3 protein. The sample records around 18,000 distinct CDR3 sequences, roughly 56% being singletons. The sequencing here drew on CD4+ T cells from blood, cultured in vitro, taken about 7 months after SARS-CoV-2 vaccination. The origin of the receptors is a human donor who had recovered from COVID-19.

This clonotype occurred a few times. The chain recombines TRBV30 with TRBJ1-2; D perhaps matches TRBD1 (5 bases). Trimming removed 0 bases from V and 6 bases from J, with 14 bases in between. The CDR3 totals 14 residues. CDR1 and CDR2 from the germline V gene are GTSNPN and SVGIG (reference sequence). In DNA form, the CDR3 reads TGTGCCTGGAGTGTACAGGAATTGAAAAATGGCTACACCTTC. This encodes CAWSVQELKNGYTF.

This clonotype was picked up a small number of times. V gene TRBV12-3 or TRBV12-4 combines with J gene TRBJ1-2, with TRBD1 identical over 8 bases. The CDR3 consists of 13 residues. V gave up 6 bases and J gave up 2 bases; unmatched junction bases: 2. CDR3 loop: CASSRTGNYGYTF. DNA for the CDR3: TGTGCCAGCAGCCGGACAGGGAACTATGGCTACACCTTC.

The CDR3 sequence is CASSLTAGNEQFF. The CDR3 nucleotides are TGTGCCAGCAGCTTAACGGCGGGCAATGAGCAGTTCTTC. The chain combines TRBV7-3 with TRBJ2-1, with a tentative D call TRBD2 (5 bases). V lost 0 bases and J 6 bases, leaving 6 bases between the germline ends. The CDR3 consists of 13 residues. Germline CDR1 reads SGHTA; CDR2 reads FQGTGA.

Only one count was recorded for this clonotype. V is TRBV10-3 and J is TRBJ1-1; 10 nucleotides line up with TRBD1. J gave up 0 bases and V 8 bases, and 12 bases lay outside the gene matches. CDR3 length: 17 residues. Germline loops: CDR1 ENHRY, CDR2 SYGVKD. This CDR3 is CAIGPRQGAAMNTEAFF. CDR3 DNA: TGTGCCATCGGACCTAGACAGGGGGCCGCTATGAACACTGAAGCTTTCTTT.

This sequence joins TRBV30 and TRBJ1-2; TRBD1 matches at 8 bases. The V gene's germline CDR1 is GTSNPN and CDR2 SVGIG (reference sequence). The CDR3 is 16 amino acids. The junction had 11 bases not matched to a gene; V was cut back by 1 base and J by 4 bases. CDR3 amino acids: CAWSAAGQGPLYGYTF. In DNA, the CDR3 is TGTGCCTGGAGTGCGGCAGGACAGGGCCCCCTCTATGGCTACACCTTC.

The chain couples TRBV6-4 to TRBJ2-3, with 11 bases matching TRBD1. The trim removed 7 bases at V and 0 bases at J, leaving 3 bases unmatched. This CDR3 has 15 amino acids. Germline CDR1 is MRHNA and CDR2 is SNTAGT. CDR3 nucleotides: TGTGCCAGCAAGGACAGGGGGCTTAGCACAGATACGCAGTATTTT. It encodes CASKDRGLSTDTQYF.

This clonotype was observed a handful of times. This sequence joins TRBV20-1 and TRBJ2-1; 8 positions match TRBD1. The germline CDR1 and CDR2 sequences are DFQATT and SNEGSKA (reference sequence). V trimming: 8 bases; J trimming: 2 bases; junction bases outside the gene matches: 5. CDR3 length: 13 amino acids. This CDR3 is CSPQGEPYNEQFF. CDR3 nucleotide sequence: TGCAGTCCACAGGGGGAGCCCTACAATGAGCAGTTCTTC.

V and J are TRBV20-1 and TRBJ2-5; D remains unclear. With 0 bases removed from V and 3 bases from J, the gap between germline ends came to 8 bases. CDR1 and CDR2 (germline): DFQATT, SNEGSKA (reference sequence). This CDR3 is 13 amino acids long. Here the CDR3 reads CSARDWNEETQYF. Written as DNA, the CDR3 is TGCAGTGCTAGAGATTGGAACGAAGAGACCCAGTACTTC.

This clonotype appeared a few times. The V and J genes are TRBV2 and TRBJ1-6, with a tentative D call TRBD1 (6 bases). CDR3 length: 14 residues. V was shortened by 5 bases and J by 10 bases, with 15 bases between the two germline ends. Per the germline V gene, CDR1 is SNHLY and CDR2 is FYNNEI. CDR3 region: CASSPGGGPSPLHF. The CDR3 region has the DNA TGTGCCAGCAGTCCCGGCGGGGGCCCCTCACCCCTCCACTTT.

V gene TRBV7-2 combines with J gene TRBJ2-1, with D possibly TRBD1 on 6 matching bases. This CDR3 spans 15 amino acids. The ends were cut back, 5 bases at V and 5 bases at J, with 16 bases in the middle. Germline CDR1 SGHTA, CDR2 FQGNSA. The DNA for the CDR3 is TGTGCCAGCAGCATAGGGCCGGACAGCCACAATGAGCAGTTCTTC. Its protein product is CASSIGPDSHNEQFF.